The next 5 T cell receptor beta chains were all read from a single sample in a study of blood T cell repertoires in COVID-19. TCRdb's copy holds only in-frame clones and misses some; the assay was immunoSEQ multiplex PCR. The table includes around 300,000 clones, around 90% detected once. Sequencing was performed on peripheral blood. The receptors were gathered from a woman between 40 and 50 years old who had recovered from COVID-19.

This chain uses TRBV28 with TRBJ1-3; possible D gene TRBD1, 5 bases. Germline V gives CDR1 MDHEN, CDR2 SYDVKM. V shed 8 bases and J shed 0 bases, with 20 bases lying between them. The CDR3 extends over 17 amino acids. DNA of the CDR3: TGTGCCAGCCGATCCACCGGGGGACTAACCTCTGGAAACACCATATATTTT. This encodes CASRSTGGLTSGNTIYF.

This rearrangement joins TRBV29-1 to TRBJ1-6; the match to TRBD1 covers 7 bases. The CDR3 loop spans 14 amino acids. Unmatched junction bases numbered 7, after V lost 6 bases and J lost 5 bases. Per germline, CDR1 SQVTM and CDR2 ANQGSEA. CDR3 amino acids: CSVASDRDNSPLHF. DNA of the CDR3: TGCAGCGTAGCTTCCGACAGGGATAATTCACCCCTCCACTTT.

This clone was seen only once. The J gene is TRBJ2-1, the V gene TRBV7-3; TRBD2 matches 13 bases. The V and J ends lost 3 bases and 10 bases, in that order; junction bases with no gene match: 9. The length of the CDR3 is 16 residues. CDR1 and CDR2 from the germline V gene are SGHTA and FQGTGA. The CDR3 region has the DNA TGTGCCAGCAGCTTGGGACTAGCGGGACGTACGGGAGAGCAGTTCTTC. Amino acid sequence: CASSLGLAGRTGEQFF.

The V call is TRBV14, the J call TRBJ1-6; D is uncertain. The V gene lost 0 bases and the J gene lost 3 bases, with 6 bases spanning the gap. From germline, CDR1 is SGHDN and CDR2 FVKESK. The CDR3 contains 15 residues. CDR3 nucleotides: TGTGCCAGCAGCCAAGAGCCAGACTATAATTCACCCCTCCACTTT. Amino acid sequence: CASSQEPDYNSPLHF.

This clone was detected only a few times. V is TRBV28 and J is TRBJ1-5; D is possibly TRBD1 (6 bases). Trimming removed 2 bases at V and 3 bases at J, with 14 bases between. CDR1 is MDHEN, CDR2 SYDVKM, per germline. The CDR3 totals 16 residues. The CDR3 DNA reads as TGTGCCAGCAGTTTAACGAAAGGGACACACAATCAGCCCCAGCATTTT. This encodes CASSLTKGTHNQPQHF. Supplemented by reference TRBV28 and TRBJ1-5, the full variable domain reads DVKVTQSSRYLVKRTGEKVFLECVQDMDHENMFWYRQDPGLGLRLIYFSYDVKMKEKGDIPEGYSVSREKKERFSLILESASTNQTSMYLCASSLTKGTHNQPQHFGDGTRLSIL.